The 13 T cell receptor beta chains below were found in one sample sequenced in a study of cytomegalovirus exposure and HLA in healthy donors. Researchers ran the PCR with 60 Vbeta and 13 Jbeta primers. Measured with immunoSEQ multiplex PCR; TCRdb has only the in-frame clones, and not every one. The sample shows 200,000 to 300,000 clones, around four fifths of them seen only once. What was sequenced was PBMCs. These receptors came from a woman aged 35 to 49 in good health and CMV-seropositive.

V gene TRBV27 combines with J gene TRBJ2-7, with TRBD2 matching 12 bases. Germline CDR1 is MNHEY and CDR2 is SMNVEV (reference sequence). The J segment lost 6 bases and the V segment lost 0 bases, leaving 3 bases of the junction unmatched. The CDR3 is 15 residues long. CDR3 amino acids: CASSLSGLAGSEQYF. The CDR3 coding sequence is TGTGCCAGCAGTTTATCCGGACTAGCGGGAAGCGAGCAGTACTTC.

In this sample, this clone turned up once. The rearrangement joins TRBV19 to TRBJ1-5; possible D gene TRBD1, 6 bases. Trimming left V 3 bases short and J 11 bases short, with 23 bases between. CDR3 size: 16 residues. CDR1 is LNHDA and CDR2 is SQIVND in the germline V gene (reference sequence). The CDR3 region is CASSMASQGKSPAQHF. In nucleotides, the CDR3 is TGTGCCAGTAGTATGGCAAGCCAGGGGAAATCCCCTGCCCAGCATTTT. The whole variable domain, remainder taken from reference TRBV19 and TRBJ1-5, is DGGITQSPKYLFRKEGQNVTLSCEQNLNHDAMYWYRQDPGQGLRLIYYSQIVNDFQKGDIAEGYSVSREKKESFPLTVTSAQKNPTAFYLCASSMASQGKSPAQHFGDGTRLSIL.

The rearrangement links TRBV7-8 to TRBJ2-7, with 8 bases identical to TRBD1. Trimming at V came to 5 bases and at J to 1 base, leaving 7 bases not matched to a gene. Germline assignment: CDR1 SGHVS and CDR2 FQNEAQ. The CDR3 is made up of 15 amino acids. The CDR3, as DNA: TGTGCCAGCAGCCCCGGCTGGACAGGGTCCTACGAGCAGTACTTC. Its protein is CASSPGWTGSYEQYF.

Note on this clone: As the CDR3 is not closed by the conserved phenylalanine or tryptophan, this likely results from a read error. This sequence joins TRBV10-3 and TRBJ1-1; 7 bases line up with TRBD1. V was clipped by 2 bases and J by 6 bases; unmatched bases: 6. This CDR3 comprises 14 residues. From germline, CDR1 is ENHRY and CDR2 SYGVKD. The DNA of the CDR3 is TGTGCCATCAGTGAGCCGGACAGGCTCTCTGAAGCTTTCCTT. This codes for CAISEPDRLSEAFL.

The CDR3: CASSLAGSPEAFF. The DNA of the CDR3 is TGTGCCAGCAGCTTAGCGGGGTCCCCTGAAGCTTTCTTT. The V gene is TRBV11-2, the J gene TRBJ1-1; D not certain. The CDR3 runs to 13 residues. V was clipped by 1 base and J by 6 bases, with 9 bases between them. Germline CDR1 and CDR2: SGHAT and FQNNGV.

As for this clone: The conserved phenylalanine or tryptophan is not found at the CDR3 terminus, so this likely reflects a read error. The chain joins TRBV5-1 to TRBJ1-2, with 7 bases that match TRBD1. The CDR3 totals 16 residues. Trimming cost V 4 bases and J 6 bases; bases outside gene matches: 15. Germline-derived CDR1 and CDR2 are SGHRS and YFSETQ. CDR3 coding DNA: TGCGCCAGCAGCCCAGTGGAGATGACAGGGTTAGATGGCTACACCCTC. Protein product: CASSPVEMTGLDGYTL.

The chain recombines TRBV11-3 with TRBJ2-7; tentatively, D is TRBD2 (5 bases). Per germline, CDR1 SGHNT and CDR2 YENEEA. There are 16 residues in the CDR3. Trimming took 5 bases from V and 3 from J, leaving 20 bases between them. The CDR3 here is CASSPQWPGENYEQYF. The CDR3 bases are TGTGCCAGCAGCCCTCAGTGGCCTGGGGAGAACTACGAGCAGTACTTC.

The V call is TRBV7-8, the J call TRBJ1-3; 9 nucleotides agree with TRBD1. This CDR3 contains 15 residues. Trimming took 5 bases from V and 3 from J; bases not matched to a gene: 5. Germline lookup yields CDR1 SGHVS and CDR2 FQNEAQ. The CDR3 reads CASSLTGGLGNTIYF. The CDR3 DNA follows: TGTGCCAGCAGCCTCACAGGGGGCCTTGGAAACACCATATATTTT.

The chain recombines TRBV5-1 with TRBJ2-5, with 10 bases identical to TRBD2. Per the germline V gene, CDR1 is SGHRS and CDR2 is YFSETQ. After removal of 0 bases from V and 9 bases from J, the junction contained 11 bases not matched to a gene. The CDR3 has 16 residues. CDR3: CASSLGASGSVSSQYF. The CDR3 DNA sequence: TGCGCCAGCAGCTTGGGGGCTAGCGGGAGTGTGTCGTCCCAGTACTTC. The whole variable domain, filled in from reference TRBV5-1 and TRBJ2-5, reads KAGVTQTPRYLIKTRGQQVTLSCSPISGHRSVSWYQQTPGQGLQFLFEYFSETQRNKGNFPGRFSGRQFSNSRSEMNVSTLELGDSALYLCASSLGASGSVSSQYFGPGTRLLVL.

The chain combines TRBV30 with TRBJ1-2, with D possibly being TRBD1 (6 bases). The CDR3 has 14 residues. Trimming shortened V by 0 bases and J by 4 bases, and 12 bases separated the two germline ends. Germline CDR1 GTSNPN, CDR2 SVGIG (reference sequence). CDR3 region: CAWSVGQGSYGYTF. CDR3 DNA sequence: TGTGCCTGGAGTGTAGGGCAGGGGAGCTATGGCTACACCTTC.

The chain combines TRBV28 with TRBJ1-2, with a weak D call TRBD1 (6 bases). V was shortened by 4 bases and J by 3 bases, with 15 bases between the two germline ends. This CDR3 spans 15 amino acids. From germline, CDR1 is MDHEN and CDR2 SYDVKM. In DNA, the CDR3 is TGTGCCAGCAGTTGGGGCAGGGGATCCGACTATGGCTACACCTTC. It codes for CASSWGRGSDYGYTF.

V is TRBV6-1 and J is TRBJ1-5, with D uncertain. CDR3 length: 14 residues. Trimming left V 2 bases short and J 1 base short, with 6 bases between. CDR1 MNHNS and CDR2 SASEGT come from the germline V gene. For the CDR3, the DNA is TGTGCCAGCAGTGAAAGAGGGAGCAATCAGCCCCAGCATTTT. Translation: CASSERGSNQPQHF.

V and J are TRBV29-1 and TRBJ2-2, with 12 bases aligning to TRBD2. The CDR3 is 14 amino acids. Unmatched junction bases numbered 2, after V lost 4 bases and J lost 5 bases. Germline lookup yields CDR1 SQVTM and CDR2 ANQGSEA. CDR3 sequence (DNA): TGCAGCGTTGGACTAGCGGGAGATACCGGGGAGCTGTTTTTT. It yields the protein CSVGLAGDTGELFF.